The subject of this entry is one T cell receptor (beta chain). This specimen comes from a study of blood T cell repertoires in COVID-19. Study-wide background: COVID-19 samples from acute and convalescent phases originated in the United States, Italy and Spain.

The V gene's germline CDR1 is SEHNR and CDR2 FQNEAQ (reference sequence). The CDR3 has 16 amino acids. The V and J ends lost 5 bases and 3 bases respectively, with 20 bases between them. Enrolment of Seattle patients took place during active infection, and they were followed longitudinally. Repertoires were generated with immunoSEQ multiplex PCR, while TCRdb's copy carries only in-frame clones and drops some. The data contain around 130,000 clones, 84% of them seen just once; the ten biggest clones take up approximately 8.9%. The TCR sequence derives from a man aged 30 to 45 with COVID-19, enrolled during active disease. This rearrangement joins TRBV7-9 to TRBJ2-7, with a possible D match to TRBD2 (5 bases). The sample taken for sequencing was peripheral blood. Written as DNA, the CDR3 is TGTGCCAGCAGCCCCGCCCAAAGCGGTGTAGGCTACGAGCAGTACTTC. Translated, it gives CASSPAQSGVGYEQYF.